The next 18 T cell receptor beta chains were all read from a single sample in a study of cytomegalovirus exposure and HLA in healthy donors. PCR amplification relied on 60 Vbeta primers (plus 13 Jbeta primers). Produced via immunoSEQ multiplex PCR; TCRdb's table is partial and in-frame only. The data contain under 140,000 clones, 76% of them singletons. Sequenced material: PBMCs. The source of these receptors is a man under 40 in good health and CMV-seropositive.

This clone appeared a single time. The chain is built from TRBV7-6 and TRBJ2-7; 10 nucleotides line up with TRBD1. CDR1 and CDR2 from the germline V gene are SGHVS and FNYEAQ. The CDR3 contains 14 residues. Germline trimming cut 1 base from V and 6 bases from J; bases unmatched to any gene: 3. CDR3 sequence reads: CASSLGDRGGEQYF. CDR3 in DNA: TGTGCCAGCAGCTTAGGGGACAGGGGCGGCGAGCAGTACTTC.

V is TRBV9 and J is TRBJ1-2; D is ambiguous. The germline V gene encodes CDR1 SGDLS and CDR2 YYNGEE. The V end was cut by 0 bases, the J end by 6 bases, with 12 bases between. The CDR3 is made up of 14 amino acids. The CDR3 region has the DNA TGTGCCAGCAGCGTAGACGCAGGAACAAATGGCTACACCTTC. It specifies CASSVDAGTNGYTF.

The chain is built from TRBV7-2 and TRBJ2-5, with a possible D match to TRBD1 (6 bases). Germline-derived CDR1 and CDR2 are SGHTA and FQGNSA. The CDR3 has 14 amino acids. V lost 7 bases, J lost 5 bases, and 17 bases lay in between. The CDR3 DNA reads as TGTGCCAGCAAACCTGCACAGGGAAGGGAGACCCAGTACTTC. The encoded protein is CASKPAQGRETQYF.

This clone was seen just once. This chain links TRBV9 with TRBJ1-4; the D is unclear. The CDR3 loop spans 17 amino acids. Germline V gives CDR1 SGDLS, CDR2 YYNGEE. V dropped 4 bases and J dropped 8 bases, with 24 bases sitting between them. CDR3 protein: CASSPSGVLNPGEKLFF. CDR3 DNA sequence: TGTGCCAGCAGCCCCTCCGGGGTTTTAAACCCGGGAGAAAAACTGTTTTTT.

This clone was picked up a small number of times. V and J are TRBV12-2 and TRBJ1-2; the D call of TRBD1 is as the table states it, not checked on the DNA. TRBV12-2 is recorded as a pseudogene. This CDR3 has 16 amino acids. CDR3 DNA sequence: TGTGCAAGTCGCTTAGCGCAAGGGGAAGGTTACTATGGCTACACCTTC. Its protein product is CASRLAQGEGYYGYTF.

The CDR3 nucleotides read TGTGCCAGCAGTAGACAGGGCCCCTTCTACGAGCAGTACTTC. Its translation: CASSRQGPFYEQYF. The J gene is TRBJ2-7, the V gene TRBV27, with TRBD1 identical over 7 bases. Per germline, CDR1 MNHEY and CDR2 SMNVEV (reference sequence). The V segment lost 5 bases and the J segment 3 bases; nucleotides outside the gene matches: 7. This CDR3 is 14 amino acids long.

The CDR3 here is CAGGRGGSNNEQFF. The CDR3 DNA reads as TGTGCCGGGGGGCGGGGGGGCTCAAACAATGAGCAGTTCTTC. This sequence joins TRBV9 and TRBJ2-1; 9 bases fit TRBD2. CDR3 length: 14 residues. V lost 10 bases, J lost 5 bases, and 10 bases stayed unmatched. CDR1 and CDR2 from the germline V gene are SGDLS and YYNGEE. Full variable domain (remainder filled in from reference TRBV9 and TRBJ2-1): DSGVTQTPKHLITATGQRVTLRCSPRSGDLSVYWYQQSLDQGLQFLIQYYNGEERAKGNILERFSAQQFPDLHSELNLSSLELGDSALYFCAGGRGGSNNEQFFGPGTRLTVL.

This chain joins TRBV28 and TRBJ2-2; D is possibly TRBD2 (5 bases). Per the germline V gene, CDR1 is MDHEN and CDR2 is SYDVKM. V lost 8 bases to trimming and J lost 1 base, with 14 bases between them. This CDR3 contains 15 residues. The CDR3 loop reads CASGDSGLNTGELFF. In nucleotides, the CDR3 is TGTGCCAGCGGCGACTCGGGGTTGAACACCGGGGAGCTGTTTTTT.

The chain combines TRBV7-8 with TRBJ2-1, with 10 bases lining up with TRBD2. CDR1 and CDR2 from the germline V gene are SGHVS and FQNEAQ. The CDR3 loop spans 14 amino acids. With 5 bases clipped from V and 5 bases from J, the junction kept 3 bases outside the gene matches. CDR3 loop: CASSTGLAHNEQFF. In DNA form, the CDR3 reads TGTGCCAGCAGCACGGGACTAGCGCACAATGAGCAGTTCTTC.

The V call is TRBV4-3, the J call TRBJ1-6, with 7 bases lining up with TRBD1. This CDR3 has 15 residues. The trim removed 3 bases at V and 4 bases at J, leaving 3 bases unmatched. The V gene's germline CDR1 is LGHNA and CDR2 YSLEER. CDR3 sequence: CASSQGTAYNSPLHF. The CDR3 region has the DNA TGCGCCAGCAGCCAGGGGACAGCATATAATTCACCCCTCCACTTT.

For the CDR3, the DNA is TGTGCCAGCAGCTTTGGACAGGAAAAACTGTTTTTT. This translates into CASSFGQEKLFF. The rearrangement uses TRBV5-4 and TRBJ1-4; D perhaps matches TRBD1 (6 bases). The ends were cut back, 2 bases at V and 8 bases at J, with 7 bases in the middle. Germline V gene sequence: CDR1 SGHNT, CDR2 YYREEE (reference sequence). This CDR3 region has 12 residues.

As DNA, the CDR3 is TGCGCCAGCAGCATCTCCGGGGTGAACACTGAAGCTTTCTTT. Translated, it gives CASSISGVNTEAFF. The rearrangement joins TRBV5-1 to TRBJ1-1, with D unclear. The CDR3 length is 14 residues. Germline-derived CDR1 and CDR2 are SGHRS and YFSETQ. With 4 bases removed from V and 0 bases from J, the gap between germline ends came to 10 bases.

The chain recombines TRBV28 with TRBJ2-7; D is perhaps TRBD2 (5 bases). V gave up 2 bases and J gave up 7 bases, with 21 bases separating them. The length of the CDR3 is 16 residues. The germline gives CDR1 MDHEN, CDR2 SYDVKM. This chain's CDR3 is CASSLLVAELPGEQYF. DNA for the CDR3: TGTGCCAGCAGTTTACTGGTGGCGGAGCTCCCGGGGGAGCAGTACTTC.

The chain uses TRBV5-1 and TRBJ2-3, with D unresolved. The V end was cut by 0 bases, the J end by 2 bases, with 13 bases between. The CDR3 runs 16 residues. Germline V gives CDR1 SGHRS, CDR2 YFSETQ. CDR3 region: CASSLESRMHTDTQYF. CDR3 coding DNA: TGCGCCAGCAGCTTGGAATCGCGGATGCACACAGATACGCAGTATTTT.

The chain recombines TRBV2 with TRBJ1-5, with no clear D. The V gene's germline CDR1 is SNHLY and CDR2 FYNNEI. The V end was cut by 3 bases, the J end by 0 bases, with 6 bases between. This CDR3 has 14 residues. CDR3 DNA sequence: TGTGCCAGCAGTGACCGGGATAGCAATCAGCCCCAGCATTTT. This codes for CASSDRDSNQPQHF.

The rearrangement links TRBV7-2 to TRBJ2-3; D ambiguous. Trimming removed 5 bases at V and 4 bases at J, with 7 bases between. This CDR3 contains 12 residues. Germline assignment: CDR1 SGHTA and CDR2 FQGNSA. CDR3 DNA: TGTGCCAGCAGCGGCGGAGCAGATACGCAGTATTTT. Its protein is CASSGGADTQYF.

The J gene is TRBJ2-7, the V gene TRBV7-9; tentative D call: TRBD1 (6 bases). CDR1 is SEHNR and CDR2 is FQNEAQ in the germline V gene (reference sequence). This CDR3 comprises 17 residues. Deletions cut 4 bases from V and 2 bases from J, with 21 bases between. The chain's CDR3 is CASSSTSNHRDPYEQYF. CDR3 DNA: TGTGCCAGCAGCTCCACCTCTAATCACAGGGACCCCTACGAGCAGTACTTC.

The CDR3 protein is CASSLGVDSGTEAFF. The CDR3 nucleotides read TGCGCCAGCAGCTTGGGAGTGGACAGCGGCACTGAAGCTTTCTTT. The chain couples TRBV5-1 to TRBJ1-1; TRBD1 is a possible D gene (6 bases). Trimming took off 0 bases at V and 4 bases at J, with 13 bases between the two ends. This CDR3 spans 15 amino acids. Germline CDR1 reads SGHRS; CDR2 reads YFSETQ.